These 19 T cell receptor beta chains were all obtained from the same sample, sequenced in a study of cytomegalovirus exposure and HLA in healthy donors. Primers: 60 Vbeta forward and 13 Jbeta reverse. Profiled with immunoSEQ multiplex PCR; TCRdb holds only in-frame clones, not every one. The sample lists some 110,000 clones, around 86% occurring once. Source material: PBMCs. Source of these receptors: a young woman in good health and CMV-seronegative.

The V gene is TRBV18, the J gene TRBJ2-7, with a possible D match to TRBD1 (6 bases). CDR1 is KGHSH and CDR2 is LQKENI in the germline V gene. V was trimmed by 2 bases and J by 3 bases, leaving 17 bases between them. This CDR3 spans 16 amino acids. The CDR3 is CASSPKGGFDYYEQYF. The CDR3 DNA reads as TGTGCCAGCTCACCAAAAGGGGGTTTCGACTACTACGAGCAGTACTTC. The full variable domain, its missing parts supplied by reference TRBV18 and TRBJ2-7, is NAGVMQNPRHLVRRRGQEARLRCSPMKGHSHVYWYRQLPEEGLKFMVYLQKENIIDESGMPKERFSAEFPKEGPSILRIQQVVRGDSAAYFCASSPKGGFDYYEQYFGPGTRLTVT.

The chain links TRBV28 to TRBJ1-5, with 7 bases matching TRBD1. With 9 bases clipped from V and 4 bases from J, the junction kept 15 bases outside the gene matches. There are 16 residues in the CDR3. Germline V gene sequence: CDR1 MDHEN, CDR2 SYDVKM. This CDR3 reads CASGEVRQGRNQPQHF. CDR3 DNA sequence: TGTGCCAGTGGAGAGGTCAGACAGGGTAGGAATCAGCCCCAGCATTTT.

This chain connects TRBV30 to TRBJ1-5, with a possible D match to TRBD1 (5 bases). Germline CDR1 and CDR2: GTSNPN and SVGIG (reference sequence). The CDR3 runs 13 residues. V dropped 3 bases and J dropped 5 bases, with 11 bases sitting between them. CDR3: CAWRAGADQPQHF. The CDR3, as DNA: TGTGCCTGGAGGGCTGGGGCGGATCAGCCCCAGCATTTT. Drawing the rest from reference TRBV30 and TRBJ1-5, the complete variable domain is SQTIHQWPATLVQPVGSPLSLECTVEGTSNPNLYWYRQAAGRGLQLLFYSVGIGQISSEVPQNLSASRPQDRQFILSSKKLLLSDSGFYLCAWRAGADQPQHFGDGTRLSIL.

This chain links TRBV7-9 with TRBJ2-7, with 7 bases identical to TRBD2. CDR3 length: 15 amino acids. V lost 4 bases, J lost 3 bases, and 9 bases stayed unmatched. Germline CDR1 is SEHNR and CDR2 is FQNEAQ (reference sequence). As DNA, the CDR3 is TGTGCCAGCAGCTCAACCGGGACTACTTTCTACGAGCAGTACTTC. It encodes CASSSTGTTFYEQYF.

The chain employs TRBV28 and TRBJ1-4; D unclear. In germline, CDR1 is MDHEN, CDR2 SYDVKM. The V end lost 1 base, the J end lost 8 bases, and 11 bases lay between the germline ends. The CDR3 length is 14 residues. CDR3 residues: CASSLSGIYEKLFF. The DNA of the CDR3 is TGTGCCAGCAGTTTATCGGGGATTTACGAAAAACTGTTTTTT. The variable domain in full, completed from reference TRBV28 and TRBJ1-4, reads DVKVTQSSRYLVKRTGEKVFLECVQDMDHENMFWYRQDPGLGLRLIYFSYDVKMKEKGDIPEGYSVSREKKERFSLILESASTNQTSMYLCASSLSGIYEKLFFGSGTQLSVL.

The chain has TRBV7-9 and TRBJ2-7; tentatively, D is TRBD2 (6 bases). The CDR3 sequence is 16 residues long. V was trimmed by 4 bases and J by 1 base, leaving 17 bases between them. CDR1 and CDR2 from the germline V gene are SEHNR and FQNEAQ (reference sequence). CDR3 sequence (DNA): TGTGCCAGCAGCTCGTCTCAGGAGGGCACGTCCTACGAGCAGTACTTC. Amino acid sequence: CASSSSQEGTSYEQYF.

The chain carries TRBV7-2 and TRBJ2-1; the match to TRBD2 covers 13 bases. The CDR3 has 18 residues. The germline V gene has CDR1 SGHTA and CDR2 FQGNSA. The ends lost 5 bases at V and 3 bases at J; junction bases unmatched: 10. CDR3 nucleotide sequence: TGTGCCAGCAGCCCCGGGACTAGCGGGATTAAACGCTACAATGAGCAGTTCTTC. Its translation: CASSPGTSGIKRYNEQFF.

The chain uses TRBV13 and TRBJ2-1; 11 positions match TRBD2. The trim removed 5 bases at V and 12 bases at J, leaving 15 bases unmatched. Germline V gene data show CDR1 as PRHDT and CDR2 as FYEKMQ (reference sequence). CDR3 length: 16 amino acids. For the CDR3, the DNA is TGTGCCAGCAGCAGCCGACTAGCGGGAAATCGAGCCCCGCAGTTCTTC. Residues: CASSSRLAGNRAPQFF.

CDR3 region: CASSSDRGRTSYNEQFF. The CDR3 nucleotides are TGTGCCAGCAGCTCCGACAGGGGGCGCACGTCTTACAATGAGCAGTTCTTC. The chain has TRBV7-2 and TRBJ2-1; TRBD1 aligns across 10 bases. The germline V gene encodes CDR1 SGHTA and CDR2 FQGNSA. CDR3 length: 17 residues. V gave up 4 bases and J gave up 4 bases; unmatched junction bases: 10. The full variable domain, with the rest looked up from reference TRBV7-2 and TRBJ2-1, is GAGVSQSPSNKVTEKGKDVELRCDPISGHTALYWYRQSLGQGLEFLIYFQGNSAPDKSGLPSDRFSAERTGGSVSTLTIQRTQQEDSAVYLCASSSDRGRTSYNEQFFGPGTRLTVL.

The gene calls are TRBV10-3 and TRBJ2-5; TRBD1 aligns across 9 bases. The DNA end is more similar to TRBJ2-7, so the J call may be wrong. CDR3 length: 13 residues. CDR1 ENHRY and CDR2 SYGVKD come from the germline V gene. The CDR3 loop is CAITGQGVDEQYF. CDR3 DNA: TGTGCCATCACGGGACAGGGAGTCGACGAGCAGTACTTC.

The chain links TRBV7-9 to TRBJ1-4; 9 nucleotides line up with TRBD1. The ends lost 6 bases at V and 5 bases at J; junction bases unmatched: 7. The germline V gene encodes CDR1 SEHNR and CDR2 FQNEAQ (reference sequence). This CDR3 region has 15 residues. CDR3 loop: CASSFGQGRNEKLFF. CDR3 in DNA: TGTGCCAGCAGTTTTGGACAGGGGAGGAATGAAAAACTGTTTTTT.

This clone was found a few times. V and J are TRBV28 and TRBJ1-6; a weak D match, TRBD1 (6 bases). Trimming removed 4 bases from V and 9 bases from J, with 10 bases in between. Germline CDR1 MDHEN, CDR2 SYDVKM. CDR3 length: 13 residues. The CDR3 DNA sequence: TGTGCCAGCAGTTCCAGGGGTGCTTCACCCCTCCACTTT. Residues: CASSSRGASPLHF.

CDR3 protein: CASSSMTGNEQFF. The CDR3 DNA sequence: TGTGCCAGCAGCTCGATGACAGGCAATGAGCAGTTCTTC. V and J are TRBV11-2 and TRBJ2-1; D may be TRBD1 (6 bases). V shed 4 bases and J shed 6 bases, with 10 bases lying between them. Germline lookup yields CDR1 SGHAT and CDR2 FQNNGV. The CDR3 runs to 13 residues.

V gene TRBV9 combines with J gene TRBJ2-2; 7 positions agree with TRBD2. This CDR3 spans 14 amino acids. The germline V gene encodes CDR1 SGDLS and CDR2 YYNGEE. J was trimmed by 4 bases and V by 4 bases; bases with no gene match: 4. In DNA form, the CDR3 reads TGTGCCAGCAGCCTCCGGACTAGCACCGGGGAGCTGTTTTTT. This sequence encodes CASSLRTSTGELFF.

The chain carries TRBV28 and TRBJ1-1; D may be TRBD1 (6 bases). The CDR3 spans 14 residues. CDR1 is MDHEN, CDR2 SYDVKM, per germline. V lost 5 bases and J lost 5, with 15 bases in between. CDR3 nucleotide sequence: TGTGCCAGCAGTCTCCACAGGGAAAGGACTGAAGCTTTCTTT. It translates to CASSLHRERTEAFF.

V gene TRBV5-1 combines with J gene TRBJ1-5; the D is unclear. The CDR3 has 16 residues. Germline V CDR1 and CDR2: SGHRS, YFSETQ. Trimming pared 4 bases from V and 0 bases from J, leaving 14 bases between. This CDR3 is CASSQRPGDSNQPQHF. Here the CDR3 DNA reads TGCGCCAGCAGCCAAAGGCCGGGAGATAGCAATCAGCCCCAGCATTTT.

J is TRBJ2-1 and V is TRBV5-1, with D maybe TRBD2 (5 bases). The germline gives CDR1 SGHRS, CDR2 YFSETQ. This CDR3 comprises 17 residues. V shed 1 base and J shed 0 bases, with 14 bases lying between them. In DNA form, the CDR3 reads TGCGCCAGCAGCTTGTTGGCCCCTAGCAACTCCTACAATGAGCAGTTCTTC. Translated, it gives CASSLLAPSNSYNEQFF.

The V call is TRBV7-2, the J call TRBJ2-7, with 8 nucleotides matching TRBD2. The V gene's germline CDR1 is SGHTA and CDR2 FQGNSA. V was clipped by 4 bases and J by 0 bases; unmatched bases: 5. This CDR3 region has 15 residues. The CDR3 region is CASSSRTSLSYEQYF. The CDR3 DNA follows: TGTGCCAGCAGCTCAAGGACTAGCCTCTCCTACGAGCAGTACTTC.

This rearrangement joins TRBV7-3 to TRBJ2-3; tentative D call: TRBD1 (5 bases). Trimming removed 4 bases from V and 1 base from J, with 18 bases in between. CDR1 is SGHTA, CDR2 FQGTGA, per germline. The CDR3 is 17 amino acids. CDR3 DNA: TGTGCCAGCAGCTCCAGGGTGTACCCTACGGGCACAGATACGCAGTATTTT. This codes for CASSSRVYPTGTDTQYF.